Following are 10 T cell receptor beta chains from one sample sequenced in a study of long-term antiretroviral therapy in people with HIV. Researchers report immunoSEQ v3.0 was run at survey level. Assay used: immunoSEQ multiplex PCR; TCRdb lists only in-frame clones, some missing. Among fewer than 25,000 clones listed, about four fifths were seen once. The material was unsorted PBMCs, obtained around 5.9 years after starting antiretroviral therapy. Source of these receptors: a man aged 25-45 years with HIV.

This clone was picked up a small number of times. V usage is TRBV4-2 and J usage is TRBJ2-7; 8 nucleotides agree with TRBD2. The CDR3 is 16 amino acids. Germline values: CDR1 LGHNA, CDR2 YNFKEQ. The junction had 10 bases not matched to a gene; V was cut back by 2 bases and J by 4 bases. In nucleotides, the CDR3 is TGTGCCAGCAGCCAAAGAGAGCTAGCGGGTGATTACGAGCAGTACTTC. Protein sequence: CASSQRELAGDYEQYF.

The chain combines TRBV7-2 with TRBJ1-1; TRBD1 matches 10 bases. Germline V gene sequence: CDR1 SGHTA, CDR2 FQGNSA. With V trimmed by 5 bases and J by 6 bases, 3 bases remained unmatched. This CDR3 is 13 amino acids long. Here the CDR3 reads CASSPDRGAEAFF. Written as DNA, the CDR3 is TGTGCCAGCAGCCCGGACAGGGGGGCTGAAGCTTTCTTT.

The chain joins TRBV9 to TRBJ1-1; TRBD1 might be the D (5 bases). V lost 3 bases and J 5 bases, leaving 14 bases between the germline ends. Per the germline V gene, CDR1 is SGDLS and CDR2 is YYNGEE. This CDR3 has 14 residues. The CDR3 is CASSAQVRGTEAFF. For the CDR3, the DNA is TGTGCCAGCAGCGCACAGGTACGTGGGACTGAAGCTTTCTTT. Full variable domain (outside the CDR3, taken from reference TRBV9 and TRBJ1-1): DSGVTQTPKHLITATGQRVTLRCSPRSGDLSVYWYQQSLDQGLQFLIQYYNGEERAKGNILERFSAQQFPDLHSELNLSSLELGDSALYFCASSAQVRGTEAFFGQGTRLTVV.

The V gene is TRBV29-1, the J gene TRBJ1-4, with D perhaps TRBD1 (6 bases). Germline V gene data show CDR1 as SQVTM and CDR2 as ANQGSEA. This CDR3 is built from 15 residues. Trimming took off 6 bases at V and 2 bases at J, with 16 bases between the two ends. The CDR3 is CSVFTGFGTNEKLFF. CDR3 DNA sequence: TGCAGCGTCTTCACAGGGTTCGGGACTAATGAAAAACTGTTTTTT.

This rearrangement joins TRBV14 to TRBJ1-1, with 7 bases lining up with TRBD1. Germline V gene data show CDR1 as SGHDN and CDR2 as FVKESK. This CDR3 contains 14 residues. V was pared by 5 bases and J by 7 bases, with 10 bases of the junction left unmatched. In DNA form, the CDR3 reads TGTGCCAGCAGCTCCCAAGACAGGGTGAGTGAAGCTTTCTTT. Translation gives CASSSQDRVSEAFF.

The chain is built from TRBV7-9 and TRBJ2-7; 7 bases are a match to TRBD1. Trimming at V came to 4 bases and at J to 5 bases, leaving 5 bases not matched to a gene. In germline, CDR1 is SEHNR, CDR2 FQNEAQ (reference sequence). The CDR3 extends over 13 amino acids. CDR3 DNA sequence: TGTGCCAGCAGCTCCACAGGGGACCACGAGCAGTACTTC. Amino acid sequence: CASSSTGDHEQYF.

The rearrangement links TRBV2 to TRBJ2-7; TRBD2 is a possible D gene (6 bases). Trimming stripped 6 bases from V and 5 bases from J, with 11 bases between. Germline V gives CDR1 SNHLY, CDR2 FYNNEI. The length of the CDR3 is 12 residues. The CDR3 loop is CASRGGNDEQYF. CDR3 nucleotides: TGTGCCAGCAGGGGAGGCAATGACGAGCAGTACTTC.

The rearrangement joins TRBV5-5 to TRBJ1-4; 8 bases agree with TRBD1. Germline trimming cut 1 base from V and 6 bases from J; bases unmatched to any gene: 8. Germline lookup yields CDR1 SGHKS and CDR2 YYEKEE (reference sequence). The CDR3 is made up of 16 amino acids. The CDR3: CASSLRPGQDYEKLFF. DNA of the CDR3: TGTGCCAGCAGCTTGAGACCGGGACAGGACTATGAAAAACTGTTTTTT.

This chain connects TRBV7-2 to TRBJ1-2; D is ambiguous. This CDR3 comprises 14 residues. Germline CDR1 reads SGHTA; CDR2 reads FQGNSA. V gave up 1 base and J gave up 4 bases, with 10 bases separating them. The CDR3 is CASSLGVGRYGYTF. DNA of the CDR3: TGTGCCAGCAGCTTAGGTGTAGGGCGCTATGGCTACACCTTC.

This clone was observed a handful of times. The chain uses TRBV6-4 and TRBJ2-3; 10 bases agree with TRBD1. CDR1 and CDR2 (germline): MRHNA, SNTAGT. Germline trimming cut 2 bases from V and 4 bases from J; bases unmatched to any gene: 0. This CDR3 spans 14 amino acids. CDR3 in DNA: TGTGCCAGCAGTGACGGACAGGGGGCAGATACGCAGTATTTT. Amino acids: CASSDGQGADTQYF.